These 8 T cell receptor beta chains were sequenced from one sample in a study of blood T cell repertoires in COVID-19. The method was immunoSEQ multiplex PCR; TCRdb's version includes in-frame clones alone and lacks a portion of them. Of some 270,000 clones in the sample, 90% were seen once. Material for sequencing was peripheral blood. These TCRs come from a woman in her sixties with COVID-19, enrolled during active disease.

Comments on this clone: Other DNA sequences from this sample encode an identical CDR3 as well. The CDR3 loop reads CASSLTENTEAFF. In DNA, the CDR3 is TGTGCCAGCAGCTTAACAGAAAACACTGAAGCTTTCTTT. V usage is TRBV7-2 and J usage is TRBJ1-1, with D unresolved. CDR3 size: 13 residues. V gave up 2 bases and J gave up 2 bases, with 6 bases separating them. The V gene's germline CDR1 is SGHTA and CDR2 FQGNSA. The complete variable domain, with remaining parts taken from reference TRBV7-2 and TRBJ1-1, reads GAGVSQSPSNKVTEKGKDVELRCDPISGHTALYWYRQSLGQGLEFLIYFQGNSAPDKSGLPSDRFSAERTGGSVSTLTIQRTQQEDSAVYLCASSLTENTEAFFGQGTRLTVV.

The chain is built from TRBV2 and TRBJ1-4; 10 positions agree with TRBD1. The germline V gene has CDR1 SNHLY and CDR2 FYNNEI. The trim removed 6 bases at V and 7 bases at J, leaving 20 bases unmatched. CDR3 length: 19 residues. Here the CDR3 reads CASSHEKRGDRGRVEKLFF. CDR3 bases: TGTGCCAGCAGCCACGAAAAAAGGGGAGACAGGGGGCGGGTTGAAAAACTGTTTTTT.

V usage is TRBV7-9 and J usage is TRBJ1-5, with a possible D match to TRBD1 (6 bases). Germline CDR1 and CDR2: SEHNR and FQNEAQ (reference sequence). The V gene lost 2 bases and the J gene lost 5 bases, with 10 bases spanning the gap. This CDR3 has 14 residues. CDR3 nucleotide sequence: TGTGCCAGCAGCTTACTTGGGGGCGATCAGCCCCAGCATTTT. Translated, it gives CASSLLGGDQPQHF.

This sequence joins TRBV7-9 and TRBJ2-7; 7 positions match TRBD2. Germline V gene data show CDR1 as SEHNR and CDR2 as FQNEAQ (reference sequence). This CDR3 is built from 15 residues. Unmatched junction bases numbered 11, after V lost 7 bases and J lost 2 bases. The chain's CDR3 is CASTPRNGGAYEQYF. CDR3 nucleotides: TGTGCCAGCACCCCACGAAATGGGGGGGCCTACGAGCAGTACTTC.

Written as DNA, the CDR3 is TGCGCCAGCAGCTTGATGGTTGTGTCGGGGCTCGGGCGGCGGGGAGCAGATACGCAGTATTTT. It is translated as CASSLMVVSGLGRRGADTQYF. The chain links TRBV5-1 to TRBJ2-3; perhaps TRBD2 as D (6 bases). Looked up from germline, CDR1 is SGHRS and CDR2 is YFSETQ. The CDR3 length is 21 residues. V dropped 1 base and J dropped 4 bases, with 31 bases sitting between them.

This chain connects TRBV6-2 or TRBV6-3 to TRBJ1-1, with 7 bases that match TRBD1. The germline V gene has CDR1 MNHEY and CDR2 SVGEGT. The CDR3 has 15 amino acids. V was clipped by 5 bases and J by 3 bases; unmatched bases: 9. The CDR3 DNA follows: TGTGCCAGCAGTACAAGGGACAGAGCATACACTGAAGCTTTCTTT. This codes for CASSTRDRAYTEAFF.

V is TRBV5-1 and J is TRBJ1-2; TRBD1 aligns across 10 bases. The junction had 6 bases not matched to a gene; V was cut back by 4 bases and J by 3 bases. The germline V gene has CDR1 SGHRS and CDR2 YFSETQ. This CDR3 has 15 residues. The CDR3 nucleotides read TGCGCCAGCAGCCCACGACAGGGGGCGGACTATGGCTACACCTTC. This codes for CASSPRQGADYGYTF.

This rearrangement joins TRBV19 to TRBJ1-4; weak D call: TRBD1 (6 bases). Germline V gives CDR1 LNHDA, CDR2 SQIVND (reference sequence). The V end was cut by 6 bases, the J end by 0 bases, with 20 bases between. This CDR3 comprises 18 residues. CDR3 nucleotide sequence: TGTGCCAGTAGCTTCAAAGGGGGATGGAGCGCAACTAATGAAAAACTGTTTTTT. This codes for CASSFKGGWSATNEKLFF. Looking up the rest from reference TRBV19 and TRBJ1-4 gives the full variable domain: DGGITQSPKYLFRKEGQNVTLSCEQNLNHDAMYWYRQDPGQGLRLIYYSQIVNDFQKGDIAEGYSVSREKKESFPLTVTSAQKNPTAFYLCASSFKGGWSATNEKLFFGSGTQLSVL.